This T cell receptor (beta chain) is from a study of blood T cell repertoires in COVID-19 (dated by TCRdb to 2018 to 2021). Study-level background: Samples from collaborators originated in the United States, Italy and Spain and spanned both the acute and convalescent phases of COVID-19. The prospective study material was composed of cDNA or gDNA derived from T cells, B-cell-depleted T cells, or PBMCs. Subjects who had been exposed to COVID-19, were actively infected with it, or had recovered from it provided the deeply sampled blood TCRbeta repertoires that made up the dataset. The repertoires were released in a freely available public database intended as a resource for research on the immune response to SARS-CoV-2. The samples were drawn from two sources: the first 160 participants of the ongoing ImmuneRACE study, and 1,000 to 1,500 subjects contributed by 6 global collaborators. The sample metadata nearly always contained a de-identified subject ID, COVID-19 status, age in years and sex. Where available, HLA class I and class II types were obtained from metadata supplied by the sample provider rather than from assay-based typing. The research as a whole found: Clinical and demographic metadata were provided uncurated, with the amount varying by source and participant.

The collaborating institutions used their own protocols to collect whole blood in K2EDTA tubes. For TCRbeta analysis, collaborators shipped samples in one of three forms: frozen whole blood, isolated PBMCs, or DNA extracted from either of those sample types. CDR1 and CDR2, per the germline V gene, are SGHTA and FQGNSA. At the junction V is shortened by 0 bases and J by 3 bases; bases outside the gene matches: 5. The cysteine opens and the phenylalanine closes a CDR3 of 15 amino acids. Here the CDR3 DNA is all that survives: 45 bases in frame from base 1. TCRbeta CDR3 regions were amplified from genomic DNA using the immunoSEQ Assay, a bias-controlled multiplex PCR. Regarding the original processing steps: Nucleated cell counts per sample were estimated from amplification of reference gene primers within the assay. To quantify the absolute abundance of each unique TCRbeta CDR3 rearrangement, sequence reads were collapsed and filtered. For each sample, productive Simpson clonality was calculated as the square root of Simpson's diversity index across productive rearrangements. This is the immuneACCESS table as TCRdb keeps it, with only in-frame sequences that have V and J called. A part of the clones is gone; compared with another copy, unresolved V genes explain less than half, and the rest is unexplained. That table is the source of V, J and clone size, and D and trimming were worked out from the DNA. This sample gives some 120,000 clones in total; about 80% of them show up just once. The leading ten clones occupy less than 20% of the sample.

With respect to this clone: Its antigen has not been determined. The record has no base qualities; no much larger clone is one base away.

This TCR derives from a woman in her forties or fifties with acute or convalescent COVID-19. The chain is encoded by TRBV7-2 joined to TRBJ2-7; 7 central nucleotides agree with TRBD1. The sample consisted of peripheral blood. CDR3 region: CASSLAKGGSYEQYF. The nucleotide sequence reads as follows: TGTGCCAGCAGCTTAGCGAAAGGGGGCAGCTACGAGCAGTACTTC.